This is a list of T cell receptor beta chains from one sample in a study of identical twins. Using its own MiXCR run on the 5' RACE reads, TCRdb lists one record per CDR3 protein. The sample holds some 1,600,000 distinct CDR3 sequences, about 32% seen once. Sequenced: cord blood. These receptors were taken from a newborn girl in good health. The CDR3 runs from the conserved cysteine through the conserved F or W. A D gene is named only where the DNA matches it firmly. Clone size is not always given. Where it is, it says once, few, many or a class for expanded clones.

>TRBV20-1|TRBJ2-3|.|.
TGCAGTGCTAGAGATTCGCGCAGGGGGACTAGCACAGATACGCAGTATTTT
CSARDSRRGTSTDTQYF
>TRBV20-1|TRBJ1-4|.|many
TGCAGTGCTAGCAGGGGTGAAAAACTGTTTTTT
CSASRGEKLFF
>TRBV7-2|TRBJ2-3|TRBD2|.
TGTGCCAGCAGCCCCCTTAGCGGGTACACAGATACGCAGTATTTT
CASSPLSGYTDTQYF
>TRBV5-1|TRBJ2-3|TRBD2|.
TGCGCCAGCAGTCTAGCAACCAGCGGGGGCACCACAGATACGCAGTATTTT
CASSLATSGGTTDTQYF
>TRBV15|TRBJ1-6|TRBD1|few
TGTGCCACCAGCAGGGACAGGAGCTCCTATAATTCACCCCTCCACTTT
CATSRDRSSYNSPLHF
>TRBV20-1|TRBJ1-1|.|.
TGCAGTGCTAGGAGTCGGCCTGAAGCTTTCTTT
CSARSRPEAFF
>TRBV5-4|TRBJ2-3|TRBD2|.
TGTGCCAGCAGCAGGACTAGCACGCAGTATTTT
CASSRTSTQYF
>TRBV20-1|TRBJ2-3|TRBD2|.
TGCAGTGCCCGACTAGCGACCACAGATACGCAGTATTTT
CSARLATTDTQYF
>TRBV20-1|TRBJ2-5|.|.
TGCAGTGCGGCCCAGGGGTCTATCACCTACGGGCAGTACTTC
CSAAQGSITYGQYF
>TRBV6-1|TRBJ1-2|.|.
TGTGCCAGCAGTGAACTAGGCTACACCTTC
CASSELGYTF
>TRBV18|TRBJ2-7|TRBD2|few
TGTGCCAGCTCACCACCTAGCGGGGGGCACTCCTACGAGCAGTACTTC
CASSPPSGGHSYEQYF
>TRBV6-5|TRBJ2-1|TRBD2|.
TGTGCCAGCAGTTACTCGAGTTATATGGGACTAGAGTTCAATGAGCAGTTCTTC
CASSYSSYMGLEFNEQFF
>TRBV25-1|TRBJ1-6|TRBD1|few
TGTGCCAGCAGTGAGGGACAGGTTAATTCACCCCTCCACTTT
CASSEGQVNSPLHF
>TRBV5-1|TRBJ2-7|TRBD2|few
TGCGCCAGCAGCACTGCTAGCGGGGGGCCATACGAGCAGTACTTC
CASSTASGGPYEQYF
>TRBV10-3|TRBJ2-3|.|.
TGTGCCATCAGTGAGAAGGGGACCTTCGATACGCAGTATTTT
CAISEKGTFDTQYF
>TRBV7-9|TRBJ2-7|.|few
TGTGCCAGCAGATCCACTCAGGGTTACGAGCAGTACTTC
CASRSTQGYEQYF
>TRBV20-1|TRBJ1-1|TRBD1|few
TGCAGTGCCGCCCCAGACAAGGACAGGGGGACTTTGAACACTGAAGCTTTCTTT
CSAAPDKDRGTLNTEAFF
>TRBV5-1|TRBJ2-7|.|.
TGCGCCTGCAGCTCGAGACTGGTCGCCCCCTACAATGAGCAGTACTTC
CACSSRLVAPYNEQYF
>TRBV29-1|TRBJ2-3|TRBD2|few
TGCAGCGTTGAGGGCGGGGGGGCAGGAGATACGCAGTATTTT
CSVEGGGAGDTQYF
>TRBV2|TRBJ2-4|.|many
TGTGCCAGCAGTGGACAGGTAGCCAAAAACATTCAGTACTTC
CASSGQVAKNIQYF
>TRBV12-3/TRBV12-4|TRBJ1-1|TRBD1|few
TGTGCCAGCAGTTTTAGGACAGGGAATGCTTTCTTT
CASSFRTGNAFF
>TRBV20-1|TRBJ2-3|.|few
TGCAGTGCTAGGTCAGTTCAACTTAGCACAGATACGCAGTATTTT
CSARSVQLSTDTQYF
>TRBV15|TRBJ2-5|TRBD2|.
TGTGCCACCAGCAGAGATTTTAGCGGGAGTGTCCAGTACTTC
CATSRDFSGSVQYF
>TRBV18|TRBJ1-6|.|few
TGTGCCAGCTCACCACTCTCCGGACTGTATAATTCACCCCTCCACTTT
CASSPLSGLYNSPLHF
>TRBV6-2/TRBV6-3|TRBJ2-1|TRBD1|many
TGTGCCAGCAGTCGTCCGGACAGGTACAATGAGCAGTTCTTC
CASSRPDRYNEQFF
>TRBV6-1|TRBJ1-3|.|.
TGTGCCAGCAGTGAGAGCGGGGGCTACCCTGGAAACACCATATATTTT
CASSESGGYPGNTIYF
>TRBV7-2|TRBJ1-1|.|.
TGTGCCAGCAGCCCCGGACAGTCTGAAGCTTTCTTT
CASSPGQSEAFF
>TRBV10-3|TRBJ2-5|TRBD2|.
TGTGCCATCGGGGCTAGCGGACAAGAGACCCAGTACTTC
CAIGASGQETQYF
>TRBV11-1|TRBJ2-3|TRBD2|few
TGTGCCAGCAGCTTGACTAGCGGGGGGCCGGTATCCAGAGATACGCAGTATTTT
CASSLTSGGPVSRDTQYF
>TRBV27|TRBJ2-7|TRBD2|few
TGTGCCACCCGGTTTGGCTCTAGCGGGCCCTACGAGCAGTACTTC
CATRFGSSGPYEQYF
>TRBV29-1|TRBJ2-1|TRBD2|.
TGCAGCGTTGTTGGGGTAGCGGGAGGGCTGACGAATGAGCAGTTCTTC
CSVVGVAGGLTNEQFF
>TRBV7-8|TRBJ2-1|.|.
TGTGCCAGCAGCGCATTCTGGGGGGCCGACAATGAGCAGTTCTTC
CASSAFWGADNEQFF
>TRBV19|TRBJ2-1|.|.
TGTGCCAGTAGCCCAACAAACAGGTACTTGAGGAATGAGCAGTTCTTC
CASSPTNRYLRNEQFF
>TRBV12-3/TRBV12-4|TRBJ2-2|TRBD2|few
TGTGCCAGCAGCCCTAGCGGGAGTCCCACCGGGGAGCTGTTTTTT
CASSPSGSPTGELFF
>TRBV3-1|TRBJ1-1|.|once
TGTGCCAGCAGCCAAGACGCCTGGGGGGGCATGAACACTGAAGCTTTCTTT
CASSQDAWGGMNTEAFF
>TRBV28|TRBJ1-2|.|many
TGTGCCAGCAGTTTGGAACAGGACTATGGCTACACCTTC
CASSLEQDYGYTF
>TRBV6-5|TRBJ2-6|.|few
TGTGCCGCCGGAGCTGGGGCCAACGTCCTGACTTTC
CAAGAGANVLTF
>TRBV14|TRBJ2-3|TRBD2|few
TGTGCCAGCAGCCAAGACGCGGGGGTCCCAGATACGCAGTATTTT
CASSQDAGVPDTQYF
>TRBV4-1|TRBJ1-6|.|.
TGCGCCAGCAGCCAAGATACTGCCTATAATTCACCCCTCCACTTT
CASSQDTAYNSPLHF
>TRBV20-1|TRBJ2-7|TRBD2|few
TGCAGTGCTACTCGTACTAGCGGGGGGAACTACGAGCAGTACTTC
CSATRTSGGNYEQYF
>TRBV20-1|TRBJ2-7|TRBD2|few
TGCAGTGCTAGAGGTGGGGCTAGCGGCCAGAATGAGCAGTACTTC
CSARGGASGQNEQYF
>TRBV11-2|TRBJ2-5|TRBD1|.
TGTGCCAGCAGCGCCGTACCCGGGACAGCAAGAGAGACCCAGTACTTC
CASSAVPGTARETQYF
>TRBV15|TRBJ2-1|.|few
TGTGCCACCAGCAGACAAAAGGGTTATGGCAGCTCCTACAATGAGCAGTTCTTC
CATSRQKGYGSSYNEQFF
>TRBV2|TRBJ2-5|TRBD2|.
TGTGCCAGCAGGTTAGCGGGAAGTGGGACCCAGTACTTC
CASRLAGSGTQYF
>TRBV2|TRBJ2-1|TRBD2|.
TGTGCCAGCACTAGGACTAGCAATGAGCAGTTCTTC
CASTRTSNEQFF
>TRBV20-1|TRBJ1-5|.|.
TGCAGTGCTAGAGGGACAGTCCCTGAGCCCCAGCATTTT
CSARGTVPEPQHF
>TRBV9|TRBJ2-7|TRBD2|.
TGTGCCAGCAGCTTCCGACTAGCGGGGGGCCGGAGCTCCTACAATGAGCAGTACTTC
CASSFRLAGGRSSYNEQYF
>TRBV20-1|TRBJ2-5|TRBD1|few
TGCAGCGGGACAGGGGGCACCAACCTGTTCGAGACCCAGTACTTC
CSGTGGTNLFETQYF
>TRBV20-1|TRBJ1-1|.|.
TGCAGTGCTAGAGATCGAGTGGTGGGGGTTCTGAACACTGAAGCTTTCTTT
CSARDRVVGVLNTEAFF
>TRBV20-1|TRBJ2-5|TRBD2|.
TGCAGTGCTCCCCGGGGAGGGCAGGAGACCCAGTACTTC
CSAPRGGQETQYF
>TRBV7-2|TRBJ2-1|.|many
TGTGCCAGCAGTTACTACAATGAGCAGTTCTTC
CASSYYNEQFF
>TRBV20-1|TRBJ2-3|.|few
TGCAGTGCTAGAGATCTAGCACCAGATACGCAGTATTTT
CSARDLAPDTQYF
>TRBV20-1|TRBJ2-3|.|few
TGCAGTGCTAACTTACTAGTCTATAACACAGATACGCAGTATTTT
CSANLLVYNTDTQYF